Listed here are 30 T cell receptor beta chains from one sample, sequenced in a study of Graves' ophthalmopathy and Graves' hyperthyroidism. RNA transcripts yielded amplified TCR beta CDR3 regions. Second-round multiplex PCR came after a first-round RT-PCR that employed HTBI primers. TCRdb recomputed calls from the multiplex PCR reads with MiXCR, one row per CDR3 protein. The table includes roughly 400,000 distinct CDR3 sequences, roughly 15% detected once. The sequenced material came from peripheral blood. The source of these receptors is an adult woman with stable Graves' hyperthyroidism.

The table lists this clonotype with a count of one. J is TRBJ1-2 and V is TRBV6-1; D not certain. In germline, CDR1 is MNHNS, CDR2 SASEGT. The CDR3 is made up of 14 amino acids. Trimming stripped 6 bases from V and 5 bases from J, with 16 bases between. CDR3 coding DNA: TGTGCCAGCAGCGCCGATATCTTCTCATATGGCTACACCTTC. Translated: CASSADIFSYGYTF.

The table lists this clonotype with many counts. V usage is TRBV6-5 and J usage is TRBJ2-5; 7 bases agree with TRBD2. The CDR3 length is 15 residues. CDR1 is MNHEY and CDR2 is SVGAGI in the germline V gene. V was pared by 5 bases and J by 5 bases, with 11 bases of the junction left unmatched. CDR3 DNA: TGTGCCAGCAGTAACACGCGGGGGAAATGGGAGACCCAGTACTTC. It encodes CASSNTRGKWETQYF.

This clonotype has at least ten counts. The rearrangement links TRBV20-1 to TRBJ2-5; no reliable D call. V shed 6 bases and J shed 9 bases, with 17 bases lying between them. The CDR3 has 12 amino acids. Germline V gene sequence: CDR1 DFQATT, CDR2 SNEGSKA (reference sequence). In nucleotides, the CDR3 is TGCAGTGCCCCAGCGCCCGCTGGGGCCCAGTACTTC. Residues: CSAPAPAGAQYF.

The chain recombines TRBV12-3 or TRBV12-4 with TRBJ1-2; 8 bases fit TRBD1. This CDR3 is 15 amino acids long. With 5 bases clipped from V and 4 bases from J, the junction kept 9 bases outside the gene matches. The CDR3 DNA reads TGTGCCAGCAGTCTATTTGGGACAGGAGTCTATGGCTACACCTTC. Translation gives CASSLFGTGVYGYTF.

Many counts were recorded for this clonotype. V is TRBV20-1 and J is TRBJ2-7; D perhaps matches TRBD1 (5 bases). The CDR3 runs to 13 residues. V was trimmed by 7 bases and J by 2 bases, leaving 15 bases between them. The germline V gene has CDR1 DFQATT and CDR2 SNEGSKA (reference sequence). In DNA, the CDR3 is TGCAGTGTTAAAGGGGTGATCACCTACGAGCAGTACTTC. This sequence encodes CSVKGVITYEQYF.

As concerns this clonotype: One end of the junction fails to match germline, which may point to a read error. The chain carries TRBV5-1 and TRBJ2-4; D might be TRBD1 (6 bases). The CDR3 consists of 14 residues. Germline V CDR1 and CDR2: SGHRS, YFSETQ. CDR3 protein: CASSQQGSKNIKYF. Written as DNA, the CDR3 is TGCGCCAGCAGCCAACAGGGTTCCAAAAACATTAAGTACTTC.

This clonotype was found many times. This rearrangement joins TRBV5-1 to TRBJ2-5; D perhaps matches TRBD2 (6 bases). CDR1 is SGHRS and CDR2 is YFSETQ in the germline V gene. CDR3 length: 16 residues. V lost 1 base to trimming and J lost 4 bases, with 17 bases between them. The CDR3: CASSLSRAGSSETQYF. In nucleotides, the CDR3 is TGCGCCAGCAGCTTGAGCCGGGCGGGATCCTCAGAGACCCAGTACTTC.

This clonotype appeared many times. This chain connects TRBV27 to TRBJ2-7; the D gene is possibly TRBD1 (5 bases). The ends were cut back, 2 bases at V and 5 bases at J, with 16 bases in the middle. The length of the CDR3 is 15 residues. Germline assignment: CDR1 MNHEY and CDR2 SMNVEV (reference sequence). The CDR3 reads CASSLVIGAVDEQYF. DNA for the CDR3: TGTGCCAGCAGTTTAGTTATTGGGGCCGTGGACGAGCAGTACTTC.

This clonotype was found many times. CDR3 bases: TGTGCCAGCAGGGCGGGACAGCTAGGATCCGCCAAAAACATTCAGTACTTC. This sequence encodes CASRAGQLGSAKNIQYF. The V and J genes are TRBV6-2 or TRBV6-3 and TRBJ2-4; TRBD1 might be the D (7 bases). CDR1 is MNHEY and CDR2 is SVGEGT in the germline V gene. CDR3 length: 17 amino acids. The V and J ends lost 6 bases and 1 base respectively, with 19 bases between them.

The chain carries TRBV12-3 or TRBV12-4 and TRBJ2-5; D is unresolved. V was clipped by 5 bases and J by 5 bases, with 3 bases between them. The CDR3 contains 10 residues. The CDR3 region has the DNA TGTGCCAGCAGTCCCGAGACCCAGTACTTC. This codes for CASSPETQYF.

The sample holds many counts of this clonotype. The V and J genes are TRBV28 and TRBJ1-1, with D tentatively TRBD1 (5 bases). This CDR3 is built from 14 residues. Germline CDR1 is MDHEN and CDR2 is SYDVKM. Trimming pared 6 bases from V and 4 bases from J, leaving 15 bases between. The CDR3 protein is CASRTRGEFTEAFF. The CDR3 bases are TGTGCCAGCAGGACCCGGGGGGAGTTCACTGAAGCTTTCTTT. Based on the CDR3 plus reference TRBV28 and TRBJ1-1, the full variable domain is DVKVTQSSRYLVKRTGEKVFLECVQDMDHENMFWYRQDPGLGLRLIYFSYDVKMKEKGDIPEGYSVSREKKERFSLILESASTNQTSMYLCASRTRGEFTEAFFGQGTRLTVV.

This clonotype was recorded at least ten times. CDR3 bases: TGTGCCAGCAGCTTAGGGGCAGGTCGCTCCTACGAGCAGTACTTC. Translated, it gives CASSLGAGRSYEQYF. The chain combines TRBV7-9 with TRBJ2-7; no definite D call. CDR3 length equals 15 residues. Trimming removed 1 base from V and 0 bases from J, with 10 bases in between. In germline, CDR1 is SEHNR, CDR2 FQNEAQ (reference sequence).

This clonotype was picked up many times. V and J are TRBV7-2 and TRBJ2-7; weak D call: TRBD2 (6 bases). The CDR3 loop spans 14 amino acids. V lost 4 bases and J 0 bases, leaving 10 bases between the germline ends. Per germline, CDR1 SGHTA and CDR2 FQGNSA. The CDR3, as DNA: TGTGCCAGCAGCTCTCCGGGACTCTCCTACGAGCAGTACTTC. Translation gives CASSSPGLSYEQYF. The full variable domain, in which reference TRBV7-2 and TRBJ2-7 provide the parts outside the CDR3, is GAGVSQSPSNKVTEKGKDVELRCDPISGHTALYWYRQSLGQGLEFLIYFQGNSAPDKSGLPSDRFSAERTGGSVSTLTIQRTQQEDSAVYLCASSSPGLSYEQYFGPGTRLTVT.

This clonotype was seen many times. The DNA of the CDR3 is TGTGCCAGCAGTTTATTGGGGTTGACAGCCACAACCAACACCGGGGAGCTGTTTTTT. Translation: CASSLLGLTATTNTGELFF. V is TRBV28 and J is TRBJ2-2, with a weak D call TRBD1 (5 bases). Per the germline V gene, CDR1 is MDHEN and CDR2 is SYDVKM. V lost 1 base, J lost 2 bases, and 20 bases lay in between. The CDR3 extends over 19 amino acids.

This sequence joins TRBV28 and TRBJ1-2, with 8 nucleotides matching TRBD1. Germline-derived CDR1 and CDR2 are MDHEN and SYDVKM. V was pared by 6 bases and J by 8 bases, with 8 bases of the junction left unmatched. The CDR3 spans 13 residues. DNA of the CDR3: TGTGCCAGCAGACCTCAGGGGGCGCGGGGCTACACCTTC. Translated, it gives CASRPQGARGYTF.

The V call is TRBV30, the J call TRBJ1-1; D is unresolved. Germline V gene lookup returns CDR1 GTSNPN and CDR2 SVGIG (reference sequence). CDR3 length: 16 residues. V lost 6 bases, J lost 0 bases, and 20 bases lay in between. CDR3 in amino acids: CACGVRGTLVNTEAFF. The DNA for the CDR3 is TGTGCCTGCGGGGTAAGAGGCACTTTGGTGAACACTGAAGCTTTCTTT.

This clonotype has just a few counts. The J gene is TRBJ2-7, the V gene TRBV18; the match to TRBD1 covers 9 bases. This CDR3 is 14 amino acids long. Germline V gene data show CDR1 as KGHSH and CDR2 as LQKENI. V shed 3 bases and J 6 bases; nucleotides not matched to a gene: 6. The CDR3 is CASSPLGTGLEQYF. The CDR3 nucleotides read TGTGCCAGCTCACCCCTCGGGACAGGGCTCGAGCAGTACTTC.

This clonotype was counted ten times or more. For the CDR3, the DNA is TGCAGTGCCCATCGTTCCGAGACCCAGTACTTC. It yields the protein CSAHRSETQYF. The chain joins TRBV20-1 to TRBJ2-5; D is unclear. Germline CDR1 DFQATT, CDR2 SNEGSKA (reference sequence). Trimming cost V 6 bases and J 5 bases, with 10 bases left between them. This CDR3 comprises 11 residues.

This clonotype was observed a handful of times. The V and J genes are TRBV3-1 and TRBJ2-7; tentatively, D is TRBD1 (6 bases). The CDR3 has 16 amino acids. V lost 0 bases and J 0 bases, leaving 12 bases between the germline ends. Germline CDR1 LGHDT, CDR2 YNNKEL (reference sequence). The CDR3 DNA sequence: TGTGCCAGCAGCCAAGAGCCCGACAGGCGCTCCTACGAGCAGTACTTC. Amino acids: CASSQEPDRRSYEQYF.

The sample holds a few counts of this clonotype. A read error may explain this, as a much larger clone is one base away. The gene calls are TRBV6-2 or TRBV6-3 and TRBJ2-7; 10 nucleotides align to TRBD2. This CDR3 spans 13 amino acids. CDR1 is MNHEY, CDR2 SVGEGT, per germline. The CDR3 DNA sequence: TGTGCCAGCAGCAGGAGCGGGACTAGCGAGCAGTGCTTC. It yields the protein CASSRSGTSEQCF.

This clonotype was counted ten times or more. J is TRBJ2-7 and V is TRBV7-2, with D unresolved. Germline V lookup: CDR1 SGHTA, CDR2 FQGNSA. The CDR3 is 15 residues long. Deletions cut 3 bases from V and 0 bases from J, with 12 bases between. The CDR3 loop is CASSFISVSSYEQYF. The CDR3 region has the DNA TGTGCCAGCAGCTTTATCTCCGTGAGCTCCTACGAGCAGTACTTC.

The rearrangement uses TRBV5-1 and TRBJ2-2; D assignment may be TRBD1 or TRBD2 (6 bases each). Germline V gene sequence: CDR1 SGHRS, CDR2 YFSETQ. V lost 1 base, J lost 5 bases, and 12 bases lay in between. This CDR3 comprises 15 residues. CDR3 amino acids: CASSLPGGGTGELFF. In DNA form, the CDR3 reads TGCGCCAGCAGCTTGCCCGGGGGCGGGACCGGGGAGCTGTTTTTT.

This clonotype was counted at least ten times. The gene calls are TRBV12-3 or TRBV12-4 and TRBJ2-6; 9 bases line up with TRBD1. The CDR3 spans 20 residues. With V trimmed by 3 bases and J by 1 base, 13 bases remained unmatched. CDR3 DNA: TGTGCCAGCAGTTTTTTGGAGGTCGGGACAGGGCGGTCTGGGGCCAACGTCCTGACTTTC. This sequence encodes CASSFLEVGTGRSGANVLTF.

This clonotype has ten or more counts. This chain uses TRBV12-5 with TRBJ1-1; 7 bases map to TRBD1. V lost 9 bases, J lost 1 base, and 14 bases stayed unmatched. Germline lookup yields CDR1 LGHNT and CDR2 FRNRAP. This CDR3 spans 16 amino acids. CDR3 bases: TGTGCTAGAAGACTGGTAGGTAACAGGGGGAACACTGAAGCTTTCTTT. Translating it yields CARRLVGNRGNTEAFF.

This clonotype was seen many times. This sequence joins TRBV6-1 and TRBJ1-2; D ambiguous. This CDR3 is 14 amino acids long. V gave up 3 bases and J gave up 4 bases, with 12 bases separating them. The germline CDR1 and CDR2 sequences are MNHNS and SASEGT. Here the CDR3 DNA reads TGTGCCAGCAGTGATCTATTGCAACCCTATGGCTACACCTTC. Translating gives CASSDLLQPYGYTF.

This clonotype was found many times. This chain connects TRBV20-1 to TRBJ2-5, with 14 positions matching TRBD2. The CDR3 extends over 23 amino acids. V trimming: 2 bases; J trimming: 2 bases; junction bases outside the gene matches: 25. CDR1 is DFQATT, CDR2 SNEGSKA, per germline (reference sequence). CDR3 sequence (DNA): TGCAGTGCTAGAACTAACCCTTTTACAGGGACTAGCGGGAGTAAGTTGTCACAAGAGACCCAGTACTTC. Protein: CSARTNPFTGTSGSKLSQETQYF.

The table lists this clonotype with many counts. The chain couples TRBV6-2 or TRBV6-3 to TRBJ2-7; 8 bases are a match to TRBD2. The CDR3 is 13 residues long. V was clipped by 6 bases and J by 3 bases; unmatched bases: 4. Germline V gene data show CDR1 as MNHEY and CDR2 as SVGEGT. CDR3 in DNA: TGTGCCAGCAGAGCGGGAGCCTTCTACGAGCAGTACTTC. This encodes CASRAGAFYEQYF.

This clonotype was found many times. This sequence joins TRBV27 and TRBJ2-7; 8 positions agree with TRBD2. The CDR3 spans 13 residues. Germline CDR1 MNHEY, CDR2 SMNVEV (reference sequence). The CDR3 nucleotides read TGTGGCACCAGCCTTCGGGGGGGCTACGAGCAGTACTTC. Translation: CGTSLRGGYEQYF.

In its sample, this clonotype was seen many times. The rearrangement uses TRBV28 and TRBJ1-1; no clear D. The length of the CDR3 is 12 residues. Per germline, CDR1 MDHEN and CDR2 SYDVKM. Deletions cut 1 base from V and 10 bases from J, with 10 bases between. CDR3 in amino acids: CASSLFGEAAFF. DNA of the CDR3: TGTGCCAGCAGTTTATTTGGGGAGGCAGCTTTCTTT.

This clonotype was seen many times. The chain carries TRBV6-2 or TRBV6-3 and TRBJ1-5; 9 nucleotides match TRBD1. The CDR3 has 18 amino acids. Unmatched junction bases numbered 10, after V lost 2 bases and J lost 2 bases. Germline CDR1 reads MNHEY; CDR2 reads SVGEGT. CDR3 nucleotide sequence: TGTGCCAGCAGTTACGGACAGGGGAGGGGAGGCGGCAATCAGCCCCAGCATTTT. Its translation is CASSYGQGRGGGNQPQHF.